A selection of T cell receptor beta chains follows, all from one sample in a study of CD8+ T cells in alopecia areata. Method: immunoSEQ multiplex PCR; TCRdb's copy keeps in-frame clones and lacks some. Among 200,000 to 250,000 clones, around two fifths were seen once, and the ten largest hold 0.48%. The sequencing here drew on CD4+ T cells sorted from blood, taken between weeks 30 and 35, from a patient treated with tofacitinib. The receptors were sampled from a human donor with alopecia areata. The CDR3 runs from the conserved cysteine through the conserved F or W. Fields, in order: V gene, CDR3 protein.

V: TRBV7-9; CDR3: CASSFQDKGDYGYTF
V: TRBV5-6; CDR3: CASSFGSGAFNQPQHF
V: TRBV6-1; CDR3: CATTAAGGGSYEQYF
V: TRBV19; CDR3: CASSSGTGPYQPQHF
V: TRBV10-3; CDR3: CAIRGRPQETQYF
V: TRBV5-1; CDR3: CASSLGYTEAFF
V: TRBV6-5; CDR3: CASHRGQTNTGELFF
V: TRBV7-9; CDR3: CASSRTSGGRYEQYF
V: TRBV29-1; CDR3: CSVAAAGRTNTEAFF
V: TRBV5-1; CDR3: CASKTTTTGYEQYF
V: TRBV29-1; CDR3: CSVEASKDRGENEQFF
V: TRBV29-1; CDR3: CSVVGRFSYEQYF
V: TRBV30; CDR3: CAWSPGQHVGNTIYF
V: TRBV5-1; CDR3: CASSLSPGGANVLTF
V: TRBV20-1; CDR3: CSASVPIGQYF
V: TRBV25-1; CDR3: CASGRYSGANVLTF
V: TRBV7-9; CDR3: CASSSLTRDLGYGYTF
V: TRBV6-6; CDR3: CASSPLRGEQYF
V: TRBV19; CDR3: CASSPRTGRTGELFF
V: TRBV5-1; CDR3: CASSPGSSTDTEAFF
V: TRBV11-2; CDR3: CASAEQGSGANVLTF
V: TRBV6-5; CDR3: CASSYSTGSSREAFF
V: TRBV30; CDR3: CAWSQGYEQYF
V: TRBV30; CDR3: CAWSRGQGHYGYTF
V: TRBV29-1; CDR3: CSASRAGQTSSYNEQFF
V: TRBV5-1; CDR3: CASSQFDRANIQYF
V: TRBV27; CDR3: CASSPLVGDYGYTF
V: TRBV29-1; CDR3: CSVVGLAGASEQYF
V: TRBV5-1; CDR3: CASSDRDRSTDTQYF
V: TRBV18; CDR3: CASSPTGDTEAFF
V: TRBV11-2; CDR3: CASSLVGDTYEQYF
V: TRBV18; CDR3: CASSPGDTDTQYF
V: TRBV18; CDR3: CASSLERNIQYF
V: TRBV6-5; CDR3: CASKRRGGVEQYF
V: TRBV29-1; CDR3: CSVGQGASNQPQHF
V: TRBV5-1; CDR3: CASSLARDRATGAYEQYF
V: TRBV6-1; CDR3: CASFRSGANVLTF
V: TRBV5-1; CDR3: CASRNRDASEAFF
V: TRBV2; CDR3: CASGATYNEQFF
V: TRBV2; CDR3: CASRDTGLEDGYTF
V: TRBV29-1; CDR3: CSHIWVLGTDTQYF
V: TRBV25-1; CDR3: CASSESVTGYTF
V: TRBV6-6; CDR3: CASSYSGQRNQPQHF
V: TRBV27; CDR3: CASKGTTTYEQYF
V: TRBV7-2; CDR3: CASSLGGAALEAFF
V: TRBV30; CDR3: CAWGLKRQGALRGANVLTF
V: TRBV7-8; CDR3: CASSLEGTGVFYGYTF
V: TRBV10-3; CDR3: CAISDNRGLSYNEQFF
V: TRBV4-2; CDR3: CASSQDSTRRRGYTF